The clone carrying this TCR beta chain was observed at least ten times. These data originate in a study of T cells in Graves' hyperthyroidism and ophthalmopathy. The investigators amplified TCR beta CDR3 regions from RNA transcripts. Initially, a first-round RT-PCR of the TCR CDR3 employed the HTBI primer set. TCRdb re-called the multiplex PCR reads with MiXCR, one entry per CDR3 protein. This sample carries around 440,000 distinct CDR3 sequences, approximately 14% of them seen once, and the ten largest clones take approximately 7.5%. The CDR3 runs to 13 residues. Germline CDR1 SGHNT, CDR2 YYREEE (reference sequence). Trimming took 4 bases from V and 8 from J, leaving 15 bases between them.

The rearrangement uses TRBV5-4 and TRBJ1-1; D call uncertain. The sample consisted of blood. The TCR originated in a woman aged 18-30 years with Graves' hyperthyroidism. The chain's CDR3 is CASSSSLRTEAFF. CDR3 bases: TGTGCCAGCAGCAGCTCTCTCCGGACCGAAGCTTTCTTT.